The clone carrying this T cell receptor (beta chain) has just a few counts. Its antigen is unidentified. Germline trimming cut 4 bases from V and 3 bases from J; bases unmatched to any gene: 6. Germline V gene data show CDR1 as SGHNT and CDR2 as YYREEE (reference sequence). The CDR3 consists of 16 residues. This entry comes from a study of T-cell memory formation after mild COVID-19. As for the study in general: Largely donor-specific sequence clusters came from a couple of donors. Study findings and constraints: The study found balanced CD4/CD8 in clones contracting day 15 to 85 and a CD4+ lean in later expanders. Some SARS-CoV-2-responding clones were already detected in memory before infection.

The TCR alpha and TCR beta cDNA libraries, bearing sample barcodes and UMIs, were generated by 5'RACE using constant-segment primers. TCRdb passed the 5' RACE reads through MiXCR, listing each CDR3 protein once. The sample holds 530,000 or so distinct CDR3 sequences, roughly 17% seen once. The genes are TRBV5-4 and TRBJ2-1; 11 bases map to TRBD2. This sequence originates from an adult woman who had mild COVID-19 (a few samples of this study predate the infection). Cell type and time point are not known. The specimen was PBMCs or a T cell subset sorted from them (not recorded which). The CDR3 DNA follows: TGTGCCAGCAGCCGTAGCGGGGGGGCATTCTACAATGAGCAGTTCTTC. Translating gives CASSRSGGAFYNEQFF. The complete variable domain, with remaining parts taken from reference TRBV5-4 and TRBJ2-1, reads ETGVTQSPTHLIKTRGQQVTLRCSSQSGHNTVSWYQQALGQGPQFIFQYYREEENGRGNFPPRFSGLQFPNYSSELNVNALELDDSALYLCASSRSGGAFYNEQFFGPGTRLTVL.